This T cell receptor beta chain is from a study of CD8+CD57+ T cells in acquired aplastic anemia. Across the whole study: Yields of DNA that came from sorted CD4+ and CD8+ cells averaged roughly 3.2 ug. The study's findings and limits: Some 28 CD8+ CDR3 sequences occurred in both the patients and the controls.

The CDR3 is made up of 18 amino acids. Germline assignment: CDR1 SGHAT and CDR2 FQDESV (reference sequence). Genomic DNA constituted the template upon which TCR beta VDJ and CDR3 profiling was performed. TCRdb called the reads again in MiXCR, with one record for every CDR3 protein. The sample lists tens of thousands of distinct CDR3 sequences, roughly two thirds occurring once. Points on this clonotype: Antigen specificity is unknown. At one of its ends the junction is not consistent with the germline gene, which may arise from a read error.

Previously, flow cytometry had revealed CD8+CD57+ cell expansion in the patients chosen for sequencing. Each of the patients presented with severe acquired aplastic anemia. This receptor was obtained from a human donor with aplastic anemia. Specimen: sorted CD4+, CD8+, or CD8+CD57+ T cells (not recorded which) from PBMCs. The J gene is TRBJ2-3, the V gene TRBV11-1, with 8 nucleotides matching TRBD1. As DNA, the CDR3 is TGTGCCAGCAGCTCCCCCTGGACGGTGGACAGGGTCGCAGATAAGCAGTATTTT. Its translation is CASSSPWTVDRVADKQYF.